In this sample, the clone carrying this T cell receptor beta chain turned up a few times. Its antigen is currently unknown. Sequencing was performed with immunoSEQ multiplex PCR; in TCRdb, only in-frame clones are kept and a portion is missing. The sample contains 150,000 or so clones, 75% to 85% of which appear only once. This record belongs to a study of cytotoxic CD8 clonotypes in ibrutinib-treated CLL. Study-level findings and limits: Against age-matched healthy donors, baseline clonality ran higher and tracked circulating CD8+ T-cell counts.

The TCR sequence derives from a human donor with chronic lymphocytic leukemia. Sequenced material: PBMCs, taken after 12 months of ibrutinib treatment.

The CDR3 reads CAMPGQGGEKLFF. Here the CDR3 DNA reads TGTGCCATGCCGGGGCAGGGAGGTGAAAAACTGTTTTTT. V gene TRBV2 combines with J gene TRBJ1-4; tentatively, D is TRBD1 (5 bases). Germline assignment: CDR1 SNHLY and CDR2 FYNNEI. The V end was cut by 10 bases, the J end by 7 bases, with 16 bases between. This CDR3 spans 13 amino acids.